This T cell receptor (beta chain) was recorded in a study of T cells after yellow fever vaccination. Study as a whole: Preparation of fractions with low cell numbers was performed using SMART-Seq v4 Ultra Low Input.

In this sample, this clonotype turned up many times. The target antigen is unknown. TCR cDNA was made by 5'RACE template switching, adding a universal primer site and UMIs. TCRdb itself ran the 5' RACE reads through MiXCR, one entry per CDR3 protein. The sample contains 250,000 or so distinct CDR3 sequences, approximately 3.5% of which appear only once. Overall study results and limits: It was the secondary response that reached its peak faster, day 5 versus 15, but it was weaker.

The CDR3 loop spans 18 amino acids. Trimming took 5 bases from V and 0 from J, leaving 22 bases between them. CDR1 is LNHNV, CDR2 YYDKDF, per germline (reference sequence). The sample consisted of PBMCs, taken 15 days after the yellow fever booster vaccination. The chain has TRBV15 and TRBJ1-1; D call uncertain. The source of this sequence is a man younger than 35 who received the YFV17D yellow fever vaccine. CDR3 bases: TGTGCCACCAGCTCTGGTGGGGAAATACTACTCATGAACACTGAAGCTTTCTTT. Translated, it gives CATSSGGEILLMNTEAFF.